The 29 T cell receptor beta chains listed next were all sequenced from one sample in a study of cytomegalovirus exposure and HLA in healthy donors. PCR was performed using 60 Vbeta and 13 Jbeta primers. Libraries were prepared by immunoSEQ multiplex PCR; TCRdb keeps only in-frame clonotypes and omits some of them. The repertoire consists of about 150,000 clones, with 75% occurring once and the leading ten covering over 1.1%. Specimen: PBMCs. These receptors originate from a man aged 18-30 years in good health and CMV-seronegative.

The rearrangement links TRBV7-9 to TRBJ2-1; 8 bases are shared with TRBD2. The CDR3 runs 15 residues. The V segment lost 1 base and the J segment 5 bases; nucleotides outside the gene matches: 4. Germline lookup yields CDR1 SEHNR and CDR2 FQNEAQ (reference sequence). The CDR3 DNA reads as TGTGCCAGCAGCTTAGTAGCGGGACCTCACAATGAGCAGTTCTTC. It codes for CASSLVAGPHNEQFF. Based on the CDR3 plus reference TRBV7-9 and TRBJ2-1, the full variable domain is DTGVSQNPRHKITKRGQNVTFRCDPISEHNRLYWYRQTLGQGPEFLTYFQNEAQLEKSRLLSDRFSAERPKGSFSTLEIQRTEQGDSAMYLCASSLVAGPHNEQFFGPGTRLTVL.

The CDR3, as DNA: TGTGCCAGCAGCTTAAGCTTCTACGAGCAGTACTTC. It encodes CASSLSFYEQYF. V gene TRBV7-2 combines with J gene TRBJ2-7; D unclear. Trimming stripped 2 bases from V and 3 bases from J, with 5 bases between. The CDR3 contains 12 residues. Germline V gene sequence: CDR1 SGHTA, CDR2 FQGNSA.

The genes are TRBV7-9 and TRBJ2-3, with 7 bases that match TRBD2. CDR1 is SEHNR, CDR2 FQNEAQ, per germline (reference sequence). There are 14 residues in the CDR3. Unmatched junction bases numbered 4, after V lost 6 bases and J lost 1 base. The CDR3 nucleotides read TGTGCCAGCAGGCTTACTAGCGGCACAGATACGCAGTATTTT. Amino acid sequence: CASRLTSGTDTQYF.

This chain uses TRBV7-9 with TRBJ2-7, with 13 bases aligning to TRBD2. CDR3 length: 16 amino acids. Germline lookup yields CDR1 SEHNR and CDR2 FQNEAQ (reference sequence). V lost 4 bases and J lost 7; bases outside the gene matches: 10. This CDR3 reads CASSSSGLAGRGEQYF. The CDR3 DNA reads as TGTGCCAGCAGCTCCTCGGGACTAGCGGGACGGGGAGAGCAGTACTTC.

A remark on this clone: Sequence at one end of the junction differs from germline and may be a read error. The chain recombines TRBV7-9 with TRBJ1-5, with a weak D call TRBD1 (5 bases). Germline values: CDR1 SEHNR, CDR2 FQNEAQ (reference sequence). The CDR3 contains 15 residues. CDR3 nucleotides: TGTTCCAGCAGCTTAGATCAGGGAAACAATCAGCCCCAGCATTTT. This encodes CSSSLDQGNNQPQHF.

This chain connects TRBV6-6 to TRBJ2-2; 8 bases agree with TRBD2. The CDR3 consists of 15 residues. V was clipped by 4 bases and J by 8 bases; unmatched bases: 9. Per the germline V gene, CDR1 is MNHNY and CDR2 is SVGAGI (reference sequence). The CDR3 here is CASSWERGPRGELFF. In DNA, the CDR3 is TGTGCCAGCAGTTGGGAGCGGGGGCCGCGGGGGGAGCTGTTTTTT.

V and J are TRBV12-5 and TRBJ1-5; 8 nucleotides line up with TRBD1. This CDR3 has 18 residues. The germline V gene encodes CDR1 LGHNT and CDR2 FRNRAP. Germline trimming cut 0 bases from V and 4 bases from J; bases unmatched to any gene: 11. CDR3 in DNA: TGTGCTAGTGGTTTGGTACTATCCCGGACAGGGCCTAATCAGCCCCAGCATTTT. This gives the protein CASGLVLSRTGPNQPQHF.

The DNA for the CDR3 is TGTGCCTGTGCGGGACAGGGGGCGACCTATGGCTACACCTTC. Residues: CACAGQGATYGYTF. The J gene is TRBJ1-2, the V gene TRBV30; 12 nucleotides agree with TRBD1. Trimming removed 6 bases from V and 4 bases from J; junction bases left unmatched: 6. The CDR3 spans 14 residues. Germline V gives CDR1 GTSNPN, CDR2 SVGIG (reference sequence).

The chain recombines TRBV4-1 with TRBJ1-5; D is unclear. V was trimmed by 4 bases and J by 0 bases, leaving 16 bases between them. The V gene's germline CDR1 is MGHRA and CDR2 YSYEKL. The CDR3 is made up of 17 amino acids. The CDR3 nucleotides read TGCGCCAGCAGCCCAACTCGACGAGGTTATAGCAATCAGCCCCAGCATTTT. Translation: CASSPTRRGYSNQPQHF.

This clone has a single count. The V and J genes are TRBV6-5 and TRBJ1-5, with D unresolved. V lost 0 bases, J lost 7 bases, and 7 bases lay in between. The CDR3 spans 13 residues. Germline V gene lookup returns CDR1 MNHEY and CDR2 SVGAGI. DNA for the CDR3: TGTGCCAGCAGTTACTCCCTAGCGCAGCCCCAGCATTTT. Its translation: CASSYSLAQPQHF.

The sample holds a few counts of this clone. The chain has TRBV5-8 and TRBJ2-5; tentative D call: TRBD1 (6 bases). CDR3 length equals 15 residues. Germline V gene sequence: CDR1 SGHTS, CDR2 YDEGEE. V gave up 2 bases and J gave up 4 bases, with 15 bases separating them. CDR3 nucleotides: TGTGCCAGCAGCTTAGCTGCGTCAGGGGTAGAGACCCAGTACTTC. This codes for CASSLAASGVETQYF.

The chain links TRBV6-4 to TRBJ2-2, with unresolved D. The CDR3 contains 17 residues. V was shortened by 0 bases and J by 0 bases, with 11 bases between the two germline ends. CDR1 MRHNA and CDR2 SNTAGT come from the germline V gene. The CDR3 DNA reads TGTGCCAGCAGTGACTCGAGTGAGCTTTCGAACACCGGGGAGCTGTTTTTT. As protein: CASSDSSELSNTGELFF.

The chain has TRBV5-8 and TRBJ2-7, with a possible D match to TRBD2 (6 bases). The CDR3 has 14 residues. The germline V gene has CDR1 SGHTS and CDR2 YDEGEE. V was cut by 4 bases and J by 2 bases, with 13 bases left in between. CDR3 DNA sequence: TGTGCCAGCAGCGCGGGACCGCGAACCTACGAGCAGTACTTC. Its protein product is CASSAGPRTYEQYF.

The chain recombines TRBV19 with TRBJ1-6, with 7 bases lining up with TRBD1. V lost 7 bases and J lost 8; bases outside the gene matches: 5. This CDR3 spans 13 amino acids. Germline V lookup: CDR1 LNHDA, CDR2 SQIVND (reference sequence). CDR3 loop: CASMATGDSPLHF. The DNA for the CDR3 is TGTGCCAGTATGGCCACAGGGGATTCACCCCTCCACTTT.

A note on this clone: One junction end disagrees with the germline gene, perhaps due to a read error. The gene calls are TRBV7-9 and TRBJ2-1; D may be TRBD2 (5 bases). CDR3 length: 10 residues. Germline CDR1 is SEHNR and CDR2 is FQNEAQ (reference sequence). As DNA, the CDR3 is TGTTCCAGCGGCCTTGGTGAGCAGTTCTTC. This codes for CSSGLGEQFF.

V usage is TRBV19 and J usage is TRBJ2-5; 9 nucleotides align to TRBD1. The germline V gene has CDR1 LNHDA and CDR2 SQIVND (reference sequence). This CDR3 spans 15 amino acids. The CDR3 coding sequence is TGTTTTTGTAGGGAGGGGGACAGGGTCCAAGAGACCCAGTACTTC. Its translation: CFCREGDRVQETQYF. Based on the CDR3 plus reference TRBV19 and TRBJ2-5, the full variable domain is DGGITQSPKYLFRKEGQNVTLSCEQNLNHDAMYWYRQDPGQGLRLIYYSQIVNDFQKGDIAEGYSVSREKKESFPLTVTSAQKNPTAFYLCFCREGDRVQETQYFGPGTRLLVL.

V and J are TRBV4-1 and TRBJ2-7; D remains ambiguous. V dropped 0 bases and J dropped 1 base, with 10 bases sitting between them. The germline V gene has CDR1 MGHRA and CDR2 YSYEKL. There are 15 residues in the CDR3. The CDR3 loop is CASSQELDGSYEQYF. The CDR3 region has the DNA TGCGCCAGCAGCCAAGAATTAGACGGGTCCTACGAGCAGTACTTC.

V is TRBV7-2 and J is TRBJ1-5; D not resolved. The CDR3 contains 12 residues. V lost 5 bases to trimming and J lost 7 bases, with 9 bases between them. Germline-derived CDR1 and CDR2 are SGHTA and FQGNSA. CDR3 region: CASSPSVQPQHF. The CDR3 DNA is TGTGCCAGCAGCCCATCAGTACAGCCCCAGCATTTT.

Here the CDR3 DNA reads TGTGCTAGTGGTTTGGGTGCAGGGTACGAAAAACTGTTTTTT. This codes for CASGLGAGYEKLFF. V is TRBV12-5 and J is TRBJ1-4; maybe TRBD1 (5 bases). Trimming stripped 1 base from V and 8 bases from J, with 11 bases between. Germline loops: CDR1 LGHNT, CDR2 FRNRAP. This CDR3 spans 14 amino acids.

V is TRBV5-1 and J is TRBJ2-7; unclear D gene. V lost 2 bases to trimming and J lost 2 bases, with 8 bases between them. The CDR3 length is 13 residues. Germline CDR1 reads SGHRS; CDR2 reads YFSETQ. As DNA, the CDR3 is TGCGCCAGCAGCTTATTAGGAGCCTACGAGCAGTACTTC. Amino acid sequence: CASSLLGAYEQYF.

The V gene is TRBV5-4, the J gene TRBJ2-2, with TRBD2 matching 7 bases. After removal of 1 base from V and 2 bases from J, the junction contained 5 bases not matched to a gene. Germline V gene sequence: CDR1 SGHNT, CDR2 YYREEE (reference sequence). The CDR3 is 16 residues long. The CDR3 is CASSLWGGKNTGELFF. The CDR3 DNA sequence: TGTGCCAGCAGCTTGTGGGGGGGAAAAAACACCGGGGAGCTGTTTTTT.

CDR3 amino acids: CASSSLGAGGYTDTQYF. For the CDR3, the DNA is TGTGCCAGCAGCTCCTTGGGGGCGGGAGGCTACACAGATACGCAGTATTTT. The V and J genes are TRBV7-9 and TRBJ2-3; 8 bases align to TRBD2. Trimming at V came to 4 bases and at J to 2 bases, leaving 11 bases not matched to a gene. CDR1 SEHNR and CDR2 FQNEAQ come from the germline V gene (reference sequence). This CDR3 is built from 17 residues.

The J gene is TRBJ2-5, the V gene TRBV28; 7 nucleotides match TRBD2. Near its end, the DNA agrees better with TRBJ2-7, so the J call may be wrong. The length of the CDR3 is 13 residues. Germline V gene data show CDR1 as MDHEN and CDR2 as SYDVKM. CDR3 sequence (DNA): TGTGCCATCCGAAGCGGGACGGTTTACGAGCAGTACTTC. It specifies CAIRSGTVYEQYF.

The V call is TRBV7-8, the J call TRBJ2-1, with a possible D match to TRBD1 (5 bases). V shed 1 base and J shed 14 bases, with 12 bases lying between them. This CDR3 contains 12 residues. Germline CDR1 is SGHVS and CDR2 is FQNEAQ. This CDR3 reads CASSLEGNGKFF. In nucleotides, the CDR3 is TGTGCCAGCAGCTTAGAGGGGAATGGGAAGTTCTTC. The variable domain in full, with the rest retrieved from reference TRBV7-8 and TRBJ2-1, is GAGVSQSPRYKVAKRGQDVALRCDPISGHVSLFWYQQALGQGPEFLTYFQNEAQLDKSGLPSDRFFAERPEGSVSTLKIQRTQQEDSAVYLCASSLEGNGKFFGPGTRLTVL.

The chain has TRBV19 and TRBJ1-4; tentatively, D is TRBD1 (5 bases). The CDR3 has 13 amino acids. Trimming shortened V by 5 bases and J by 7 bases, and 11 bases separated the two germline ends. Germline-derived CDR1 and CDR2 are LNHDA and SQIVND (reference sequence). CDR3 in amino acids: CASSPQGTEKLFF. CDR3 nucleotide sequence: TGTGCCAGTAGTCCCCAGGGAACTGAAAAACTGTTTTTT.

The rearrangement uses TRBV27 and TRBJ2-5, with TRBD2 matching 7 bases. The DNA end lines up better with TRBJ2-7; the J call may be wrong. There are 15 residues in the CDR3. Germline lookup yields CDR1 MNHEY and CDR2 SMNVEV (reference sequence). CDR3 in DNA: TGTGCCAGCAGCCCGGAGGGCGGGAGCTCCTACGAGCAGTACTTC. Translation gives CASSPEGGSSYEQYF.

The CDR3 DNA is TGTGCCAGCAGTCCTTTCTTCACAGATACGCAGTATTTT. Translation gives CASSPFFTDTQYF. The chain recombines TRBV6-1 with TRBJ2-3; D is unresolved. CDR3 length equals 13 residues. V shed 5 bases and J shed 2 bases, with 8 bases lying between them. CDR1 and CDR2 (germline): MNHNS, SASEGT.

In this sample, this clone turned up a few times. The V and J genes are TRBV7-6 and TRBJ2-7; D uncertain. Per germline, CDR1 SGHVS and CDR2 FNYEAQ. The CDR3 is 14 residues long. V was trimmed by 2 bases and J by 7 bases, leaving 15 bases between them. CDR3 sequence (DNA): TGTGCCAGCAGCTTATTTGCAGGTGACCGAGAGCAGTACTTC. This encodes CASSLFAGDREQYF.

Comment on this clone: The sample holds other DNA sequences that translate to the same CDR3. The genes are TRBV9 and TRBJ2-1, with D possibly being TRBD1 (5 bases). Germline V gene sequence: CDR1 SGDLS, CDR2 YYNGEE. V gave up 0 bases and J gave up 0 bases, with 10 bases separating them. The CDR3 loop spans 16 amino acids. CDR3 sequence (DNA): TGTGCCAGCAGCGTAGGGGGCGGTAGCTCCTACAATGAGCAGTTCTTC. Its protein is CASSVGGGSSYNEQFF. The full variable domain, completed using reference TRBV9 and TRBJ2-1, is DSGVTQTPKHLITATGQRVTLRCSPRSGDLSVYWYQQSLDQGLQFLIQYYNGEERAKGNILERFSAQQFPDLHSELNLSSLELGDSALYFCASSVGGGSSYNEQFFGPGTRLTVL.